This TCR beta chain was captured by sequencing in a study of blood T cell repertoires in COVID-19 (dated by TCRdb to the early 2020s). With respect to the entire study: The collaborator samples originated in the United States, Italy and Spain and spanned the acute and convalescent phases of COVID-19. The prospective study material was composed of cDNA or gDNA derived from T cells, B-cell-depleted T cells, or PBMCs. Nearly every sample came with metadata listing a de-identified subject ID, COVID-19 status, age in years and sex. HLA class I and class II types, where available, came from metadata supplied by the sample provider rather than from assay-based typing. The dataset comprised deeply sampled blood TCRbeta repertoires from subjects exposed to, actively infected with, or recovered from COVID-19. The repertoires were released in a freely available public database meant as a resource for research on the immune response to SARS-CoV-2. The samples were drawn from two sources: the first 160 participants of the ongoing ImmuneRACE study, and over 1,000 subjects contributed by 6 global collaborators.

Note on this clone: What this receptor recognizes is not known. No base-level quality is on record; no much larger clone is a single base apart.

Participants in the prospective study were enrolled through a virtual design, were aged roughly 18 to 100 years, and lived in roughly 24 United States geographic areas. To assign participants to cohorts, the prospective study relied on clinical history that participants themselves reported in a screening survey and a study questionnaire. ImmuneRACE Cohort 3 recovered participants were defined by two consecutive negative NP/OP PCR tests, healthcare professional clearance, or symptom resolution. Each participant in the prospective study had whole blood, serum and a nasopharyngeal or oropharyngeal swab collected by mobile phlebotomists. Additional blood draws and questionnaires over a roughly two-month period could optionally be provided by prospective study participants. Prospective study blood samples were shipped either frozen or at room temperature before DNA extraction. TCRbeta CDR3 regions were amplified from genomic DNA using the immunoSEQ Assay, a bias-controlled multiplex PCR. Processing in the source paper ran as follows. The number of nucleated cells in each sample was estimated from the amplification of reference gene primers within the assay. To quantify the absolute abundance of each unique TCRbeta CDR3 rearrangement, sequence reads were collapsed and filtered. For each sample, productive Simpson clonality was calculated by taking the square root of Simpson's diversity index across productive rearrangements. The clones in this table, taken by TCRdb from immuneACCESS, are in-frame only. Not every clone is retained; where verified, under half of the shortfall comes from an unresolved V gene, and the cause of the rest is unknown. V, J and clone size are those of that table, while D and trimming were read from the DNA. Within this sample are a few hundred thousand clones, with approximately 83% of them counted one time only. Under 2.5% of the sample is taken by the ten largest.

The paper as a whole reports these results and caveats: The amount of clinical and demographic metadata varied by source and participant and was provided uncurated.

The sequence was collected from a woman between 45 and 65 years old who had recovered from COVID-19. The sequencing sample was made of PBMCs or T cells enriched from blood (not recorded which).

Here the CDR3 is given as CASSHSRDEQFF. The DNA is as follows: TGCGCCAGCAGCCATTCGCGGGATGAGCAGTTCTTC. The rearrangement combines TRBV4-1 with TRBJ2-1; 5 matching bases give a weak D call of TRBD2. Including cysteine and phenylalanine, the CDR3 has 12 amino acids. Only the CDR3 portion is preserved as DNA: 36 bases, with reading frame beginning at the first base. Reading the germline V gene gives CDR1 MGHRA and CDR2 YSYEKL. V is pared back by 3 bases and J by 8 bases, with 8 bases lying between the germline termini.